This entry concerns a single T cell receptor beta chain. Germline CDR1 SGDLS, CDR2 YYNGEE. Germline trimming cut 2 bases from V and 9 bases from J; bases unmatched to any gene: 10. The CDR3 spans 14 residues. In the authors' methods: Cell counts per sample came from amplifying reference gene primers. Data came from immunoSEQ multiplex PCR; TCRdb stores just in-frame clones and leaves some out. V and J calls and clone size follow that table, whereas D and trimming were derived from the DNA. The repertoire holds about 88,000 clones, with roughly 89% as singletons. The data stem from a study of blood T cell repertoires in COVID-19. Study in general: Both acute and convalescent COVID-19 samples were obtained from the United States, Italy and Spain. Sources were T cells, B-cell-depleted T cells, or PBMCs; the material itself was cDNA or gDNA.

Sequenced input: peripheral blood. The chain combines TRBV9 with TRBJ2-7, with 8 positions matching TRBD1. The sequence came from a woman of 80 years or more with active COVID-19. The CDR3 nucleotides read TGTGCCAGCAGCGTGGAGGACAGGGACACGTGGCAGTACTTC. Residues: CASSVEDRDTWQYF. The whole variable domain, filled in from reference TRBV9 and TRBJ2-7, reads DSGVTQTPKHLITATGQRVTLRCSPRSGDLSVYWYQQSLDQGLQFLIQYYNGEERAKGNILERFSAQQFPDLHSELNLSSLELGDSALYFCASSVEDRDTWQYFGPGTRLTVT.